The next 13 T cell receptor beta chains were all read from a single sample in a study of spatial heterogeneity in lung cancer. Study-level results: Tumor mutation count correlated with how many alpha and beta TCRs expanded intratumorally.

No antigen has been assigned to these receptors. TCRdb ran MiXCR on the 5' RACE reads and lists one entry per CDR3 protein. The sample records about 28,000 distinct CDR3 sequences, about 6.6% being singletons. Time point here: sample taken at primary tumor resection. Specimen: lung tumor tissue, collected at surgery. The receptors come from a male donor with early-stage non-small cell lung cancer.

This clonotype is medium-sized. The chain couples TRBV2 to TRBJ2-1, with unresolved D. The CDR3 has 12 residues. Germline V gene lookup returns CDR1 SNHLY and CDR2 FYNNEI. With 6 bases removed from V and 1 base from J, the gap between germline ends came to 4 bases. CDR3 loop: CASRGSYNEQFF. The CDR3 DNA is TGTGCCAGCAGAGGGTCCTACAATGAGCAGTTCTTC. Drawing the rest from reference TRBV2 and TRBJ2-1, the complete variable domain is EPEVTQTPSHQVTQMGQEVILRCVPISNHLYFYWYRQILGQKVEFLVSFYNNEISEKSEIFDDQFSVERPDGSNFTLKIRSTKLEDSAMYFCASRGSYNEQFFGPGTRLTVL.

Comments on this clonotype: A much larger clone lies a single base off, so this may be a read error. Here the CDR3 omits its conserved ending phenylalanine or tryptophan, so a read error is the likely source. The chain couples TRBV6-1 to TRBJ1-2; unclear D gene. V lost 3 bases and J lost 0, with 17 bases in between. The CDR3 totals 17 residues. The germline V gene encodes CDR1 MNHNS and CDR2 SASEGT. This chain's CDR3 is CASSELTYILANYGYTY. DNA for the CDR3: TGTGCCAGCAGTGAGCTCACATATATTCTAGCTAACTATGGCTACACCTAC.

This clonotype came up many times. V gene TRBV12-3 or TRBV12-4 combines with J gene TRBJ2-3, with TRBD2 as a possible D gene (5 bases). The CDR3 contains 14 residues. Between the trimmed V and J ends, which lost 2 bases and 6 bases, there was a span of 12 bases. The CDR3 nucleotides read TGTGCCAGCAGTTTACAATCGCGCGGGGATACGCAGTATTTT. Its protein is CASSLQSRGDTQYF.

This clonotype has ten or more counts. The chain is built from TRBV18 and TRBJ1-3; 9 bases align to TRBD1. Germline assignment: CDR1 KGHSH and CDR2 LQKENI. Trimming removed 5 bases from V and 4 bases from J; junction bases left unmatched: 6. This CDR3 region has 15 residues. The CDR3: CASSTGQGYGNTIYF. DNA of the CDR3: TGTGCCAGCTCAACGGGACAGGGATACGGAAACACCATATATTTT.

Many counts were recorded for this clonotype. The gene calls are TRBV7-2 and TRBJ1-2; no reliable D call. CDR1 is SGHTA, CDR2 FQGNSA, per germline. CDR3 size: 13 residues. V lost 1 base to trimming and J lost 5 bases, with 8 bases between them. CDR3: CASSLGSEYGYTF. Here the CDR3 DNA reads TGTGCCAGCAGCTTAGGGTCAGAGTATGGCTACACCTTC.

This clonotype was seen ten or more times. CDR3 DNA sequence: TGTGCCAGCAGTCCCAACAGGGACAATTCACCCCTCCACTTT. As protein: CASSPNRDNSPLHF. J is TRBJ1-6 and V is TRBV6-6; D is possibly TRBD1 (6 bases). V was trimmed by 5 bases and J by 7 bases, leaving 12 bases between them. Germline V gene lookup returns CDR1 MNHNY and CDR2 SVGAGI (reference sequence). There are 14 residues in the CDR3.

Relative to its sample, this clonotype is medium-sized. The chain has TRBV6-1 and TRBJ1-5; D not resolved. The CDR3 length is 16 residues. V was trimmed by 0 bases and J by 9 bases, leaving 18 bases between them. In germline, CDR1 is MNHNS, CDR2 SASEGT. The CDR3 DNA sequence: TGTGCCAGCAGTGAAGCGCTTCGGGAGCTTTGGCGGCCCCAGCATTTT. Residues: CASSEALRELWRPQHF.

This clonotype has a count of ten or more. V is TRBV28 and J is TRBJ2-3; TRBD2 matches at 10 bases. Looked up from germline, CDR1 is MDHEN and CDR2 is SYDVKM. The V gene end was trimmed by 5 bases and the J gene end by 2 bases; junction bases not matched to a gene: 7. This CDR3 has 16 amino acids. CDR3 loop: CASSPIAGGYTDTQYF. DNA for the CDR3: TGTGCCAGCAGTCCTATAGCGGGGGGCTACACAGATACGCAGTATTTT.

This clonotype was picked up many times. The rearrangement links TRBV4-3 to TRBJ2-1; TRBD1 matches 9 bases. The CDR3 covers 17 residues. Germline V lookup: CDR1 LGHNA, CDR2 YSLEER. Trimming took 4 bases from V and 1 from J; bases not matched to a gene: 8. CDR3 amino acids: CASSLVPGQGSYNEQFF. DNA of the CDR3: TGCGCCAGCAGCCTCGTCCCGGGACAGGGATCCTACAATGAGCAGTTCTTC.

This clonotype has a count of ten or more. The chain recombines TRBV5-1 with TRBJ1-1; D remains unclear. Between the trimmed V and J ends, which lost 1 base and 0 bases, there was a span of 13 bases. The CDR3 is 16 amino acids. Germline CDR1 is SGHRS and CDR2 is YFSETQ. CDR3 DNA: TGCGCCAGCAGCTTGTCTCCCGCACTAATGAACACTGAAGCTTTCTTT. It specifies CASSLSPALMNTEAFF.

This clonotype has ten or more counts. The rearrangement uses TRBV7-9 and TRBJ1-5; maybe TRBD1 (6 bases). V dropped 5 bases and J dropped 5 bases, with 16 bases sitting between them. This CDR3 has 15 residues. CDR1 and CDR2 (germline): SEHNR, FQNEAQ (reference sequence). The CDR3 bases are TGTGCCAGCAGCCCGACGGGGGCCGGGGATCAGCCCCAGCATTTT. The encoded protein is CASSPTGAGDQPQHF.

This clonotype was detected a few times. This rearrangement joins TRBV5-1 to TRBJ1-3; 9 bases line up with TRBD1. J was trimmed by 2 bases and V by 2 bases; bases with no gene match: 2. The CDR3 loop spans 15 amino acids. Looked up from germline, CDR1 is SGHRS and CDR2 is YFSETQ. CDR3 protein: CASSLRTGAGNTIYF. The CDR3 DNA follows: TGCGCCAGCAGCTTAAGGACAGGGGCTGGAAACACCATATATTTT. The full variable domain, rest sourced from reference TRBV5-1 and TRBJ1-3, is KAGVTQTPRYLIKTRGQQVTLSCSPISGHRSVSWYQQTPGQGLQFLFEYFSETQRNKGNFPGRFSGRQFSNSRSEMNVSTLELGDSALYLCASSLRTGAGNTIYFGEGSWLTVV.

Concerning this clonotype: Mismatch with germline at one junction end may stem from a read error. The chain combines TRBV19 with TRBJ2-1; TRBD2 matches 7 bases. The CDR3 sequence is 15 residues long. Germline CDR1 reads LNHDA; CDR2 reads SQIVND (reference sequence). The CDR3, as DNA: TGTGCCAGAAGTACTCTAAATGCGGGGGACAATGAGCAGTTCTTC. Its translation: CARSTLNAGDNEQFF.